The 6 T cell receptor beta chains reported below all come from one sample, sequenced in a study of cytomegalovirus exposure and HLA in healthy donors. The PCR was carried out with 60 Vbeta primers and 13 Jbeta primers. Only in-frame clones appear in the TCRdb table, and some are missing; sequencing was by immunoSEQ multiplex PCR. The sample lists under 150,000 clones; about four fifths were seen once. Material for sequencing was PBMCs. The receptors stem from a woman aged 40-49 years in good health and CMV-seronegative.

The genes are TRBV2 and TRBJ2-2; no clear D. CDR1 is SNHLY and CDR2 is FYNNEI in the germline V gene. V was shortened by 2 bases and J by 0 bases, with 10 bases between the two germline ends. The CDR3 covers 16 residues. CDR3 in amino acids: CASSERSRPNTGELFF. In DNA, the CDR3 is TGTGCCAGCAGTGAAAGAAGCAGGCCGAACACCGGGGAGCTGTTTTTT. The full variable domain, rest sourced from reference TRBV2 and TRBJ2-2, is EPEVTQTPSHQVTQMGQEVILRCVPISNHLYFYWYRQILGQKVEFLVSFYNNEISEKSEIFDDQFSVERPDGSNFTLKIRSTKLEDSAMYFCASSERSRPNTGELFFGEGSRLTVL.

The rearrangement joins TRBV9 to TRBJ2-1; the match to TRBD2 covers 8 bases. Germline V gene lookup returns CDR1 SGDLS and CDR2 YYNGEE. V was pared by 4 bases and J by 5 bases, with 11 bases of the junction left unmatched. The CDR3 runs 16 residues. This CDR3 is CASSPWDSGTHNEQFF. The CDR3 bases are TGTGCCAGCAGCCCATGGGATAGCGGGACACACAATGAGCAGTTCTTC.

This rearrangement joins TRBV2 to TRBJ1-3, with 7 bases identical to TRBD1. The germline V gene has CDR1 SNHLY and CDR2 FYNNEI. V trimming: 1 base; J trimming: 3 bases; junction bases outside the gene matches: 3. The CDR3 is made up of 15 amino acids. The CDR3, as DNA: TGTGCCAGCAGTGAAGGACAGGGCGGTGGAAACACCATATATTTT. Translating gives CASSEGQGGGNTIYF. Filled out from reference TRBV2 and TRBJ1-3, the complete variable domain reads EPEVTQTPSHQVTQMGQEVILRCVPISNHLYFYWYRQILGQKVEFLVSFYNNEISEKSEIFDDQFSVERPDGSNFTLKIRSTKLEDSAMYFCASSEGQGGGNTIYFGEGSWLTVV.

The CDR3 reads CASSDTGTGSYNEQFF. CDR3 DNA: TGTGCCAGCAGCGACACCGGGACTGGCTCCTACAATGAGCAGTTCTTC. The chain couples TRBV7-9 to TRBJ2-1, with TRBD2 as a possible D gene (6 bases). Germline assignment: CDR1 SEHNR and CDR2 FQNEAQ (reference sequence). With 5 bases removed from V and 0 bases from J, the gap between germline ends came to 14 bases. The CDR3 has 16 amino acids.

The chain employs TRBV7-2 and TRBJ2-2, with TRBD2 matching over 7 bases. Trimming took 0 bases from V and 7 from J; bases not matched to a gene: 11. This CDR3 spans 17 amino acids. Looked up from germline, CDR1 is SGHTA and CDR2 is FQGNSA. The chain's CDR3 is CASSLAITRGGHGELFF. CDR3 in DNA: TGTGCCAGCAGCTTAGCGATCACCCGCGGGGGTCACGGGGAGCTGTTTTTT.

This clone was found once. The CDR3 DNA reads as TGTGCTAGTGCTATGAGCTCTGGAAACACCATATATTTT. Translated, it gives CASAMSSGNTIYF. The chain uses TRBV12-5 and TRBJ1-3; no clear D. Germline V gene sequence: CDR1 LGHNT, CDR2 FRNRAP. V dropped 7 bases and J dropped 0 bases, with 7 bases sitting between them. The CDR3 covers 13 residues.